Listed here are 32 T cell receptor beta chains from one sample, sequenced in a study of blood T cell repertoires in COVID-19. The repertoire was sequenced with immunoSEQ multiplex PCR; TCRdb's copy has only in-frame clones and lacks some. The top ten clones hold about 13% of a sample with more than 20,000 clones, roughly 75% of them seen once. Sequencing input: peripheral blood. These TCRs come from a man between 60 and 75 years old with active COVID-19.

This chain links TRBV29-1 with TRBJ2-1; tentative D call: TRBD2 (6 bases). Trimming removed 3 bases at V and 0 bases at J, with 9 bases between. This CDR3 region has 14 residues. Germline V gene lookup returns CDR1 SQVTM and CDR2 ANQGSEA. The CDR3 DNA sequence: TGCAGCGTTGAGAGGGACTCCTCCTACAATGAGCAGTTCTTC. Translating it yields CSVERDSSYNEQFF.

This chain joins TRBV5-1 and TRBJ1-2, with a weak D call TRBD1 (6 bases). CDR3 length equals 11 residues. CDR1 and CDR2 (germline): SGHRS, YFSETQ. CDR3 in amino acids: CESRGQDGYTF. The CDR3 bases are TGCGAGAGCAGGGGACAAGATGGCTACACCTTC.

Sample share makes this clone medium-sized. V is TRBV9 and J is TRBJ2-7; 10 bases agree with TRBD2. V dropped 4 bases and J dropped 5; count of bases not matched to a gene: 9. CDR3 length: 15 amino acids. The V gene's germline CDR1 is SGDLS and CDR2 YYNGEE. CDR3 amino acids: CASSNEREGLDEQYF. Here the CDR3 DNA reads TGTGCCAGCAGCAATGAGCGGGAGGGCCTCGACGAGCAGTACTTC. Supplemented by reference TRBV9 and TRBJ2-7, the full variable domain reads DSGVTQTPKHLITATGQRVTLRCSPRSGDLSVYWYQQSLDQGLQFLIQYYNGEERAKGNILERFSAQQFPDLHSELNLSSLELGDSALYFCASSNEREGLDEQYFGPGTRLTVT.

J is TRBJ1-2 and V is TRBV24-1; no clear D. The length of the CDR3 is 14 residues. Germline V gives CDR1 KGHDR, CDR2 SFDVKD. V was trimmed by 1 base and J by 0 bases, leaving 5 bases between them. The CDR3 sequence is CATSDFQSNYGYTF. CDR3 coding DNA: TGTGCCACCAGTGATTTTCAGTCTAACTATGGCTACACCTTC.

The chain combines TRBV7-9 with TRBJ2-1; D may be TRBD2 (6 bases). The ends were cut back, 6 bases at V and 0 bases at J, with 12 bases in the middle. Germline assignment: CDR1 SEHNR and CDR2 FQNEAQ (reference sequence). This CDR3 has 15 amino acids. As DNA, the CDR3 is TGTGCCAGCAGGGGTGCGGGGAGCTCCTACAATGAGCAGTTCTTC. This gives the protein CASRGAGSSYNEQFF.

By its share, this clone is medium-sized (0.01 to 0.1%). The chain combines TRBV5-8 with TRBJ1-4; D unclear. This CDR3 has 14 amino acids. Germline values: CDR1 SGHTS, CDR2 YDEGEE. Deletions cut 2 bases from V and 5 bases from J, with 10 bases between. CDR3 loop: CASSFLTGNEKLFF. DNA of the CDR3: TGTGCCAGCAGCTTCCTTACGGGGAATGAAAAACTGTTTTTT.

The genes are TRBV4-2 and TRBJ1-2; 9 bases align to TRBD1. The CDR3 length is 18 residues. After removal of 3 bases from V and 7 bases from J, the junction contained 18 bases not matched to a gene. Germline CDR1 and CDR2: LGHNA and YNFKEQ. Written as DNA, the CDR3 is TGTGCCAGCAGCCAGTCGACAGGGGGTATTCTTGCAATAGGTGGCTACACCTTC. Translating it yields CASSQSTGGILAIGGYTF.

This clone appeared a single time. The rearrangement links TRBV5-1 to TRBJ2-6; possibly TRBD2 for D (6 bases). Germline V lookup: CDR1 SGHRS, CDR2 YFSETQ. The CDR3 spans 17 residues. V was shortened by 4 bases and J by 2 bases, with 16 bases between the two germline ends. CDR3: CASSLAEGSPGANVLTF. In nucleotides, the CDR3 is TGCGCCAGCAGCCTCGCGGAGGGGAGTCCTGGGGCCAACGTCCTGACTTTC.

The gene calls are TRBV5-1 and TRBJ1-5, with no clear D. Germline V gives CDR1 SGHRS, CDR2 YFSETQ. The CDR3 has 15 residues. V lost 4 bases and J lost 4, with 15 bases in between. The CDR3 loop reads CASSINPGNNQPQHF. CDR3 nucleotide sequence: TGCGCCAGCAGCATAAACCCGGGAAATAATCAGCCCCAGCATTTT.

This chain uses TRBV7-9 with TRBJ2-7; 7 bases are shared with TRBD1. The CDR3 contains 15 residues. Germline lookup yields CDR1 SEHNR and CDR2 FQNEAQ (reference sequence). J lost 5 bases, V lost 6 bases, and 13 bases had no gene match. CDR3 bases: TGTGCCAGCAGGCCAATCGAGGGGGCCAAAAACGAGCAGTACTTC. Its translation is CASRPIEGAKNEQYF.

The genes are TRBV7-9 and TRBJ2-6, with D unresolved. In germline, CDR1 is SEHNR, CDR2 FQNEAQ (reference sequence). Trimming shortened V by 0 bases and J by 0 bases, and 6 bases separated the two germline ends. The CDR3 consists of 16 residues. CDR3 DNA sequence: TGTGCCAGCAGCTTAGCGGCTTTCTCTGGGGCCAACGTCCTGACTTTC. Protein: CASSLAAFSGANVLTF.

CDR3 protein: CASSFKLAGEHEQFF. The CDR3 region has the DNA TGTGCCAGCAGCTTTAAGTTAGCGGGAGAACATGAGCAGTTCTTC. The chain links TRBV13 to TRBJ2-1, with 9 bases matching TRBD2. Looked up from germline, CDR1 is PRHDT and CDR2 is FYEKMQ (reference sequence). Trimming removed 3 bases from V and 8 bases from J; junction bases left unmatched: 8. CDR3 length equals 15 residues.

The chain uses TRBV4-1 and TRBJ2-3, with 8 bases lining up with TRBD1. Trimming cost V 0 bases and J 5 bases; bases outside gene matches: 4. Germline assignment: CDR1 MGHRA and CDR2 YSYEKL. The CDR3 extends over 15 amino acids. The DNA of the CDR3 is TGCGCCAGCAGCCAAGATCAGGACAGGGTAGATACGCAGTATTTT. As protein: CASSQDQDRVDTQYF.

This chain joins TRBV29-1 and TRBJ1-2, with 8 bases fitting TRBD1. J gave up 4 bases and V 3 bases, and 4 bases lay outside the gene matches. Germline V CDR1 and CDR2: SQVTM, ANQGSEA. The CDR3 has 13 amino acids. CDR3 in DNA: TGCAGCGTTGATTGGCAGGGGGCCTATGGCTACACCTTC. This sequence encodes CSVDWQGAYGYTF.

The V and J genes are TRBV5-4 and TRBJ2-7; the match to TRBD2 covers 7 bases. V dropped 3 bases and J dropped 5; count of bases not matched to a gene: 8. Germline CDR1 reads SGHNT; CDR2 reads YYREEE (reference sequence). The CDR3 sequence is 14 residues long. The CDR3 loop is CASSSSGNTDEQYF. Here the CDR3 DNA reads TGTGCCAGCAGCTCGAGCGGGAATACCGACGAGCAGTACTTC. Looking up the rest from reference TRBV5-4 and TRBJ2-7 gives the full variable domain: ETGVTQSPTHLIKTRGQQVTLRCSSQSGHNTVSWYQQALGQGPQFIFQYYREEENGRGNFPPRFSGLQFPNYSSELNVNALELDDSALYLCASSSSGNTDEQYFGPGTRLTVT.

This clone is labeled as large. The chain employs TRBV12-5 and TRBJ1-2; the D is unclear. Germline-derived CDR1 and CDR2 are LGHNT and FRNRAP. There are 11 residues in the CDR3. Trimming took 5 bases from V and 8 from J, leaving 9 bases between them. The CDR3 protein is CASGAGDGYTF. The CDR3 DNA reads TGTGCTAGTGGTGCGGGTGACGGCTACACCTTC.

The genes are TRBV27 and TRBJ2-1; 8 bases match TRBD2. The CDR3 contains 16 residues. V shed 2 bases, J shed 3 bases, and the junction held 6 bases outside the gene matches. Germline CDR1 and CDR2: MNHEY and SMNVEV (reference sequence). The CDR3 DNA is TGTGCCAGCAGTTTAGCCGGGACTAGTTTCTACAATGAGCAGTTCTTC. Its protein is CASSLAGTSFYNEQFF.

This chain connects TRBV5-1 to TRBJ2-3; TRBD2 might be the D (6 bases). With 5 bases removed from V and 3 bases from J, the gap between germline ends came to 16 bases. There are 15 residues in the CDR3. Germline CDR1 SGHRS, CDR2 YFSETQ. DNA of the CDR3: TGCGCCAGCAGTCCGATGGGGGGAAGGACAGATACGCAGTATTTT. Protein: CASSPMGGRTDTQYF.

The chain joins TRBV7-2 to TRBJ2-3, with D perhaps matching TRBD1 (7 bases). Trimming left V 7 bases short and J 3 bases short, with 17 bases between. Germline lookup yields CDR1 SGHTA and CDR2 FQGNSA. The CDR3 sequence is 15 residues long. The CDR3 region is CASKIRGVETDTQYF. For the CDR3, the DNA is TGTGCCAGCAAGATCAGGGGGGTAGAAACAGATACGCAGTATTTT.

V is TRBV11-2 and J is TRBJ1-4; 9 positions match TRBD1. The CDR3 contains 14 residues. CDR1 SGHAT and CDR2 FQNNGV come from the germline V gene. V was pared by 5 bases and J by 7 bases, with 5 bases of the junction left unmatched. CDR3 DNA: TGTGCCAGCAGCCCACAGGGGGCGCGTGAAAAACTGTTTTTT. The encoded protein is CASSPQGAREKLFF.

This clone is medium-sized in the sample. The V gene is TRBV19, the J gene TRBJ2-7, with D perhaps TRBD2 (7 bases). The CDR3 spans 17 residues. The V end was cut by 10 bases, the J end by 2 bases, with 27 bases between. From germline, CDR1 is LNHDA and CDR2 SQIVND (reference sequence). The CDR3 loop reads CAIIPWGGQVKTYEQYF. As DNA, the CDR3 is TGTGCCATTATCCCCTGGGGGGGGCAGGTAAAAACCTACGAGCAGTACTTC.

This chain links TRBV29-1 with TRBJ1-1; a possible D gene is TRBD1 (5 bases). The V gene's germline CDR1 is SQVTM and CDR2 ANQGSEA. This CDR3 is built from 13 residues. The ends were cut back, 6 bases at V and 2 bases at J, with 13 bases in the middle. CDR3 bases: TGCAGCGTCCTCCGACAGCTCAACACTGAAGCTTTCTTT. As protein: CSVLRQLNTEAFF.

Here the CDR3 DNA reads TGTGCCAGCAGCTTAGCCCGGGGACTAGCGGGAGTCGTAGGTATATCCTACGAGCAGTACTTC. It codes for CASSLARGLAGVVGISYEQYF. The chain is built from TRBV7-2 and TRBJ2-7; 14 bases are a match to TRBD2. The CDR3 runs 21 residues. V was clipped by 0 bases and J by 1 base; unmatched bases: 14. The V gene's germline CDR1 is SGHTA and CDR2 FQGNSA.

In nucleotides, the CDR3 is TGCGCCAGCAGCCAAGAATGGGGAGGGACCGGGGAGCTGTTTTTT. Protein sequence: CASSQEWGGTGELFF. The chain links TRBV4-1 to TRBJ2-2; 7 bases align to TRBD2. From germline, CDR1 is MGHRA and CDR2 YSYEKL. This CDR3 has 15 residues. V shed 0 bases, J shed 5 bases, and the junction held 3 bases outside the gene matches.

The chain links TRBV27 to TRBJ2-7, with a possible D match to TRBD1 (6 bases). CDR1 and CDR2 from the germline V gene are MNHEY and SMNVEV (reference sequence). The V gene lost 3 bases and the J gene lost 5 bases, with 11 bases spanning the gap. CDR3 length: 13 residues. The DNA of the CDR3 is TGTGCCAGCAGTTTTTCAGGGGCGAACGAGCAGTACTTC. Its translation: CASSFSGANEQYF.

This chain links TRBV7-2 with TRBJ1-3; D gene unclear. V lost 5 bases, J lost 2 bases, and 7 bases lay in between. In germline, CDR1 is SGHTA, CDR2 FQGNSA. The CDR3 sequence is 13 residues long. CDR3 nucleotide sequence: TGTGCCAGCAGCCCAGGAACTGGAAACACCATATATTTT. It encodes CASSPGTGNTIYF.

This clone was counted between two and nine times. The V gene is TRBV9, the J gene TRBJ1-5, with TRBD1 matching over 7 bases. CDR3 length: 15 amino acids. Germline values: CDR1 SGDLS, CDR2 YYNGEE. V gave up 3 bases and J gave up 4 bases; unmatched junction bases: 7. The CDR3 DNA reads TGTGCCAGCAGCGCCACAGGGGACCCTAATCAGCCCCAGCATTTT. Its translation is CASSATGDPNQPQHF.

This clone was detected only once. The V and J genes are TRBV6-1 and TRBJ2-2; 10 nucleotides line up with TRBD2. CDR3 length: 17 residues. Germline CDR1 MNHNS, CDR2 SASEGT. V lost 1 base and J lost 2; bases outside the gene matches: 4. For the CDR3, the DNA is TGTGCCAGCAGTGAAGGACGGACTAGCGGCAACACCGGGGAGCTGTTTTTT. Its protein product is CASSEGRTSGNTGELFF.

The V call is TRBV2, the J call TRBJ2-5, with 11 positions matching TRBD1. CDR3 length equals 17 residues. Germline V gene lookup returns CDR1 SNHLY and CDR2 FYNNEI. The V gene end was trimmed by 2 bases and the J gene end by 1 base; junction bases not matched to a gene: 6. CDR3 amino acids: CASSEFLGQGVQETQYF. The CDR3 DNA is TGTGCCAGCAGTGAATTTTTGGGACAGGGGGTCCAAGAGACCCAGTACTTC.

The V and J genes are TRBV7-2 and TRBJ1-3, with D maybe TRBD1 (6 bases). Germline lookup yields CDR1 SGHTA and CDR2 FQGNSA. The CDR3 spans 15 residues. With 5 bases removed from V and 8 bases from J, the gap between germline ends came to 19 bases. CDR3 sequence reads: CASSLGTTGGDTIYF. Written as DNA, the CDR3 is TGTGCCAGCAGCCTAGGGACAACCGGGGGGGACACCATATATTTT.

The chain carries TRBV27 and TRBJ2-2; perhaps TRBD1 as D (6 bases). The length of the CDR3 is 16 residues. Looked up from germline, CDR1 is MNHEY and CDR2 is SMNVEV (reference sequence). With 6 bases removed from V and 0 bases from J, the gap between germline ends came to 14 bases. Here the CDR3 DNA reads TGTGCCAGCAGCGACAGGAACTACGCGAACACCGGGGAGCTGTTTTTT. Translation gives CASSDRNYANTGELFF.

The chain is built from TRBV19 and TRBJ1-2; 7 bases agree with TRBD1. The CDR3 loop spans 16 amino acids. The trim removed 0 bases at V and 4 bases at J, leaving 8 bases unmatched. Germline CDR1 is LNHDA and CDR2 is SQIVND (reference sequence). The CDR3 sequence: CASSIDLRGWSYGYTF. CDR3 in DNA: TGTGCCAGTAGTATAGATCTCAGGGGGTGGTCCTATGGCTACACCTTC.